This TCR beta chain was captured by sequencing in a study of blood T cells in healthy people across ages. Overall study results and limits: Unsorted PBMCs ruled out conclusive naive versus antigen-experienced comparison. One million T cells yielded diversity estimates that were considered underestimates. It was found that TCR beta diversity correlated strongly with the percentage of naive T cells.

A J-beta primer mix and a sample-barcoded 5' primer were used in a second PCR of about 7 to 12 cycles. Each CDR3 protein gets one entry after TCRdb re-called the 5' RACE reads with MiXCR. The sample contains 1.8 million or so distinct CDR3 sequences, roughly two fifths of which appear only once. As regards this clonotype: Its antigen is as yet unknown.

The CDR3 spans 14 residues. Trimming took 3 bases from V and 2 from J; bases not matched to a gene: 5. The germline V gene encodes CDR1 SGDLS and CDR2 YYNGEE. Material: blood. This sequence was found in a human donor in good health. The chain is built from TRBV9 and TRBJ2-7; TRBD1 matches at 7 bases. The CDR3 protein is CASSAGQMAYEQYF. Here the CDR3 DNA reads TGTGCCAGCAGCGCGGGACAGATGGCCTACGAGCAGTACTTC.